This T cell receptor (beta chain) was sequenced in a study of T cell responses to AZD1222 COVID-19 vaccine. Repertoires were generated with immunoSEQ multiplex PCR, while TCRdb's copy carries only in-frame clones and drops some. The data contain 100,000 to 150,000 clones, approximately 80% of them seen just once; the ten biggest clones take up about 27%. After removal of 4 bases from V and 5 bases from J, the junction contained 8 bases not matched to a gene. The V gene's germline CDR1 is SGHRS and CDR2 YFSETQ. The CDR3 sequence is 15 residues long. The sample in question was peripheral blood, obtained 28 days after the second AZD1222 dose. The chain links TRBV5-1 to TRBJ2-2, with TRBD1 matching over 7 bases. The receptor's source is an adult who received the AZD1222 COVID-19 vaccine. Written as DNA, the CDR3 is TGCGCCAGCAGCCGAAAGGGGGCGCGAACCGGGGAGCTGTTTTTT. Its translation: CASSRKGARTGELFF.